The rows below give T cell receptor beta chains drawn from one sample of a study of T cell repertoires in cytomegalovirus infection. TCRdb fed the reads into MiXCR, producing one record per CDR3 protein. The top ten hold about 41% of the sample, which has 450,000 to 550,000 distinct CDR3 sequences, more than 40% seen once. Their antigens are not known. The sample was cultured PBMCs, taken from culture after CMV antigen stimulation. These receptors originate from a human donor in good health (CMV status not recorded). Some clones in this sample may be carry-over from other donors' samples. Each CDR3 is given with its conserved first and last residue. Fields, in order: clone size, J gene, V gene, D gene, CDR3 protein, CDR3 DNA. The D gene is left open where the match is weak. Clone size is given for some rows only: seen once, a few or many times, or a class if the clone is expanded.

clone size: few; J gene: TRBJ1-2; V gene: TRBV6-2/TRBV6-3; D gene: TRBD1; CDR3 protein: CASSRPGQGSYGYTF; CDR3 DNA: TGTGCCAGCAGTCGACCGGGACAGGGGAGCTATGGCTACACCTTC
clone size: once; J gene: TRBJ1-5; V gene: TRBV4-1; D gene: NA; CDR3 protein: CASSQKTGGNAENQPQHF; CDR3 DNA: TGCGCCAGCAGCCAAAAGACAGGAGGAAACGCTGAAAATCAGCCCCAGCATTTT
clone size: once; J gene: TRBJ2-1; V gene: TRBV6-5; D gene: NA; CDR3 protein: CASSYSDLSSYNEQFF; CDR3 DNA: TGTGCCAGCAGTTATTCCGACCTGAGCTCCTACAATGAGCAGTTCTTC
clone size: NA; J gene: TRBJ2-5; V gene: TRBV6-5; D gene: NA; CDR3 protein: CASPSSGRNNIWGQETQYF; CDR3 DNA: TGTGCCAGCCCCTCCTCCGGACGGAATAATATCTGGGGACAAGAGACCCAGTACTTC
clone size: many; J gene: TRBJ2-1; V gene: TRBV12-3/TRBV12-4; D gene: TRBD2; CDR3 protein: CASSLGGRDEQFF; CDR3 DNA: TGTGCCAGCAGTTTGGGCGGGAGGGATGAGCAGTTCTTC
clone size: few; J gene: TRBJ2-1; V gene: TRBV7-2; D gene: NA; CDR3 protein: CASSSDWTGEQFF; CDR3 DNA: TGTGCCAGCAGCTCGGATTGGACTGGCGAGCAGTTCTTC
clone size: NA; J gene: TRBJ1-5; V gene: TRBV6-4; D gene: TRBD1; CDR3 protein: CASSDTHREIGQGLNQPQHF; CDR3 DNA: TGTGCCAGCAGTGACACCCACCGAGAGATTGGACAGGGTTTAAATCAGCCCCAGCATTTT
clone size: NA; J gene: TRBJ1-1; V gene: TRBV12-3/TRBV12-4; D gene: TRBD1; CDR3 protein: CASSIQGADTEAFF; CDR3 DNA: TGTGCCAGCAGCATCCAGGGGGCGGACACTGAAGCTTTCTTT
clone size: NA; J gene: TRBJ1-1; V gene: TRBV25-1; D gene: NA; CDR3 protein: CASSSLGGMNTEAFF; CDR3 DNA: TGTGCCAGCAGTTCCCTCGGGGGGATGAACACTGAAGCTTTCTTT
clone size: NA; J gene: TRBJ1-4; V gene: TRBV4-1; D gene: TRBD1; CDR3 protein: CASSQATNRGIGEKLFF; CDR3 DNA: TGCGCCAGCAGCCAAGCGACTAACAGGGGAATTGGTGAAAAACTGTTTTTT
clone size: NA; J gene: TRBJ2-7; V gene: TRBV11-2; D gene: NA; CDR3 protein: CASSFERPYF; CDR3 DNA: TGTGCCAGCAGCTTCGAGAGACCCTACTTC
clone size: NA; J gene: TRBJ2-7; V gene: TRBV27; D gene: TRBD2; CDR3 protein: CASSLVPPGLAGSSYEQYF; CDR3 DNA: TGTGCCAGCAGTTTAGTGCCTCCCGGACTAGCGGGAAGCTCCTACGAGCAGTACTTC
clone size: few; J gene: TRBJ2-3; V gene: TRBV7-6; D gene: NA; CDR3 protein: CASSFSSGVTDTQYF; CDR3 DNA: TGTGCCAGCAGCTTTAGTAGCGGAGTCACAGATACGCAGTATTTT
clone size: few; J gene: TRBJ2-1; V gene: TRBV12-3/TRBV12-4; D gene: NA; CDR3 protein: CASSLYRDHNEQFF; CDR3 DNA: TGTGCCAGCAGTTTATACCGGGACCATAATGAGCAGTTCTTC